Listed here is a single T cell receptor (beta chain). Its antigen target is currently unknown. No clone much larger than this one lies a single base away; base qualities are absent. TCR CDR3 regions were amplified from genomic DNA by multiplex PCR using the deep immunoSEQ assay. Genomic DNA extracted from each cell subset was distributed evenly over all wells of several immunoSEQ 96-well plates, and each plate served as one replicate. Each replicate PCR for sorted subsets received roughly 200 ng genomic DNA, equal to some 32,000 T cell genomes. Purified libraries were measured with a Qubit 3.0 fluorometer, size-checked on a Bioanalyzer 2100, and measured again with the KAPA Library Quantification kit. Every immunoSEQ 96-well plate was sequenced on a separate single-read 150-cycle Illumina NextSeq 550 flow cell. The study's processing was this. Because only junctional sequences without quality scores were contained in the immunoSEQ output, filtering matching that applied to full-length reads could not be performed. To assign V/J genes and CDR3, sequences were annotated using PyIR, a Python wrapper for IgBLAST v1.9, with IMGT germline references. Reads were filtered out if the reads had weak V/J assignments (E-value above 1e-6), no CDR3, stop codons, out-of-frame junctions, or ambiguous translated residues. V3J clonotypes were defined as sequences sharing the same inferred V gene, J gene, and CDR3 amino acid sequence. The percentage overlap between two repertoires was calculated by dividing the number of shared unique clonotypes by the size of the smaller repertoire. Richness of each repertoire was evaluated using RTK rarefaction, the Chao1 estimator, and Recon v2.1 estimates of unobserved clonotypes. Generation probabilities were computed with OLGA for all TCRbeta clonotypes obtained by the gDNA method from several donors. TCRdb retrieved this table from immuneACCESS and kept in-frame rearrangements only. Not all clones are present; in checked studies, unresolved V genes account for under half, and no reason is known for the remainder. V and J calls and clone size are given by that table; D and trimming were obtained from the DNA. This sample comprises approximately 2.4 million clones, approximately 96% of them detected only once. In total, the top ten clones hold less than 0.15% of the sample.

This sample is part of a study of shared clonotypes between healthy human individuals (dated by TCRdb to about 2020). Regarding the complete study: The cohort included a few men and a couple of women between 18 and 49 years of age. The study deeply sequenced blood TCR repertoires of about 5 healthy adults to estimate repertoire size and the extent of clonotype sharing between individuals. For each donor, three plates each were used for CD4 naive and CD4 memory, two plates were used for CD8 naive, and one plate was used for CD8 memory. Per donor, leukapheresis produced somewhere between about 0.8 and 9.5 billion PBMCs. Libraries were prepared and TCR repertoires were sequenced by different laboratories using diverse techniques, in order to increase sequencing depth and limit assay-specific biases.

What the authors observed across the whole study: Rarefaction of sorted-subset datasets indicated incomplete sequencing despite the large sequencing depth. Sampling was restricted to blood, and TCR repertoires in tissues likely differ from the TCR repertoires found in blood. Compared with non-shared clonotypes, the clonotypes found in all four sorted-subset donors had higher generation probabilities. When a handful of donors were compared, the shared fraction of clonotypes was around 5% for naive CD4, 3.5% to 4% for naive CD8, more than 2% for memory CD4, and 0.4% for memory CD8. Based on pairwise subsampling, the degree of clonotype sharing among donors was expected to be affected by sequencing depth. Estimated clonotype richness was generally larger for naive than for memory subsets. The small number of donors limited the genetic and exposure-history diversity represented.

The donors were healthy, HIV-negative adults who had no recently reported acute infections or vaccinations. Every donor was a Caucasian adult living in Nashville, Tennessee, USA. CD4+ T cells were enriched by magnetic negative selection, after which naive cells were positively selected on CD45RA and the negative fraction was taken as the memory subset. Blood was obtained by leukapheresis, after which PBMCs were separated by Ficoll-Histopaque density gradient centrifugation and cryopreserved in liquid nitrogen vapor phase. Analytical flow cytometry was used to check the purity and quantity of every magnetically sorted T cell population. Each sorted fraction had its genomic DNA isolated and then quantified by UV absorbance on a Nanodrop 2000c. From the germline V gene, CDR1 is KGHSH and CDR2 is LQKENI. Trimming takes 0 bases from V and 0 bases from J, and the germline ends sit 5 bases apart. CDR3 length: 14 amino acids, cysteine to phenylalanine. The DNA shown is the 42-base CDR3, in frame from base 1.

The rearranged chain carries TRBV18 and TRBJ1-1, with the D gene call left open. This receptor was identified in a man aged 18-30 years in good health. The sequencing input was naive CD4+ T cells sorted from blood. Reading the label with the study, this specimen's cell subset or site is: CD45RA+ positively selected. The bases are TGTGCCAGCTCACCACCGGCGGTGAACACTGAAGCTTTCTTT. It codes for CASSPPAVNTEAFF. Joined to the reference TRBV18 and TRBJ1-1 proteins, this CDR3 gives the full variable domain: NAGVMQNPRHLVRRRGQEARLRCSPMKGHSHVYWYRQLPEEGLKFMVYLQKENIIDESGMPKERFSAEFPKEGPSILRIQQVVRGDSAAYFCASSPPAVNTEAFFGQGTRLTVV.